This record concerns one TCR beta chain sequence. Antigen unknown. This sample was taken from a study of cytomegalovirus exposure and HLA in healthy donors. General study points: What a later analysis reportedly showed was that an Asian-associated ancestry cluster had fewer N-insertions than the approximately 720-donor mean.

V lost 2 bases and J lost 0; bases outside the gene matches: 18. This CDR3 is built from 19 residues. Germline CDR1 reads GTSNPN; CDR2 reads SVGIG (reference sequence). PCR amplification relied on 60 Vbeta primers (plus 13 Jbeta primers). Using immunoSEQ multiplex PCR, the repertoire was profiled, and TCRdb retains in-frame clones only, with some absent. This table has 250,000 or so clones, around 81% appearing once. The specimen was PBMCs. The V call is TRBV30, the J call TRBJ1-2; the match to TRBD1 covers 7 bases. This clonotype was obtained from a woman in her fifties or sixties in good health and CMV-seropositive. In DNA form, the CDR3 reads TGTGCCTGGAGTAATTTAGGAGGGGGCGCGGTAGTCTCTAACTATGGCTACACCTTC. This encodes CAWSNLGGGAVVSNYGYTF.